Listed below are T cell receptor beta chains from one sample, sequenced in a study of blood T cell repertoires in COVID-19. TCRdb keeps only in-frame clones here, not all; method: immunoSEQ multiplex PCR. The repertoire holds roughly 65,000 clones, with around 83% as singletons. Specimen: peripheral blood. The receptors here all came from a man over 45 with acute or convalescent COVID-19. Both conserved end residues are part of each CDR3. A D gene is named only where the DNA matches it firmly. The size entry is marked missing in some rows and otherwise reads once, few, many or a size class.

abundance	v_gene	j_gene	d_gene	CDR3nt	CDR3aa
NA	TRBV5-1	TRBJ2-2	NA	TGCGCCAGCAGCCCTAGCCGGGGTGTCTCCACCGGGGAGCTGTTTTTT	CASSPSRGVSTGELFF
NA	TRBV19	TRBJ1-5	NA	TGTGCCAGTAGTATAGATCGTACAGGCCAAAGGGAGCCCCAGCATTTT	CASSIDRTGQREPQHF
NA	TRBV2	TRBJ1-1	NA	TGTGCCAGCGGACGGGGGGCGGTGAACACTGAAGCTTTCTTT	CASGRGAVNTEAFF
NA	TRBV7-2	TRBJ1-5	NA	TGTGCCAGCAGCCTCGGCAATCAGCCCCAGCATTTT	CASSLGNQPQHF
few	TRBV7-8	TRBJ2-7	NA	TGTGCCAGCAGCTCCGCTATTCTCTCCTACGAGCAGTACTTC	CASSSAILSYEQYF
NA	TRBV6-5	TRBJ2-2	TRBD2	TGTGCCAGCAGGAGCGGGAGTGACACCGGGGAGCTGTTTTTT	CASRSGSDTGELFF
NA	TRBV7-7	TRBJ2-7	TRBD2	TGTGCTAGCAGTATTAGCGACGGGGGGGCCTACGAGCAGTACTTC	CASSISDGGAYEQYF
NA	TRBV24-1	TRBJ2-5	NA	TGTGCCACCAACCCGGGGAACCAAGAGACCCAGTACTTC	CATNPGNQETQYF
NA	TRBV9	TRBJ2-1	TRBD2	TGTGCCAGCAGCCGACCCCGGACTAGATCCGATCACAATGAGCAGTTCTTC	CASSRPRTRSDHNEQFF
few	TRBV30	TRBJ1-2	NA	TGTGCCCGCGTTCATGCAGGAGGCTACACCTTC	CARVHAGGYTF
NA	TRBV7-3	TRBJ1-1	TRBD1	TGTGCCAGCAGCTTGGGGACAGAGAACACTGAAGCTTTCTTT	CASSLGTENTEAFF
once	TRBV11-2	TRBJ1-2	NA	TGTGCCAGCACCGAACCCGGAGGCTATGGCTACACCTTC	CASTEPGGYGYTF
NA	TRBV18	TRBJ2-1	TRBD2	TGTGCCAGCTCACAAAAAAGTAGCGGGGCGGTCAATGAGCAGTTCTTC	CASSQKSSGAVNEQFF
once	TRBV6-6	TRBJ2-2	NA	TGTGCCAGCAGTTACTCACAGGGATTGAACACCGGGGAGCTGTTTTTT	CASSYSQGLNTGELFF
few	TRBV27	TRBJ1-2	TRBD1	TGTGCCGTAGGACAGGGGGCTGGCTACACCTTC	CAVGQGAGYTF
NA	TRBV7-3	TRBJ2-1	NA	TGTGCCAGCAGCTTAACTCCACAGGGCAACAATGAGCAGTTCTTC	CASSLTPQGNNEQFF